These 30 T cell receptor beta chains were sequenced from one sample in a study of T cell repertoires in cytomegalovirus infection. No antigens are known for them. TCRdb reprocessed the reads with MiXCR, giving one entry per CDR3 protein. The sample has 640,000 or so distinct CDR3 sequences; roughly 30% are singletons. The specimen comprised cultured PBMCs, sampled from culture after CMV antigen stimulation. The receptors were gathered from a human donor in good health (CMV status not recorded). Some clones in this sample may be carry-over from other donors' samples.

The CDR3: CSASTGGTGELFF. The CDR3 region has the DNA TGCAGTGCTTCGACAGGGGGCACCGGGGAGCTGTTTTTT. The chain recombines TRBV20-1 with TRBJ2-2, with 9 bases aligning to TRBD1. Per the germline V gene, CDR1 is DFQATT and CDR2 is SNEGSKA (reference sequence). The CDR3 is made up of 13 amino acids. With V trimmed by 5 bases and J by 4 bases, 2 bases remained unmatched.

The V call is TRBV7-8, the J call TRBJ2-5, with TRBD1 matching 11 bases. This CDR3 comprises 16 residues. The trim removed 5 bases at V and 7 bases at J, leaving 12 bases unmatched. CDR1 is SGHVS, CDR2 FQNEAQ, per germline. The DNA for the CDR3 is TGTGCCAGCAGCACCAGGACAGGGGGCAACCTTTGGACCCAGTACTTC. Residues: CASSTRTGGNLWTQYF.

The chain is built from TRBV11-2 and TRBJ2-5, with a weak D call TRBD1 (6 bases). The CDR3 runs to 17 residues. From germline, CDR1 is SGHAT and CDR2 FQNNGV. V lost 5 bases, J lost 2 bases, and 21 bases lay in between. CDR3 amino acids: CASSPGHREWAQETQYF. The CDR3 DNA reads TGTGCCAGCAGCCCAGGCCACAGGGAATGGGCGCAAGAGACCCAGTACTTC.

The chain uses TRBV7-6 and TRBJ2-7; possibly TRBD1 for D (6 bases). The CDR3 is 13 amino acids. The V and J ends lost 4 bases and 6 bases respectively, with 13 bases between them. The germline gives CDR1 SGHVS, CDR2 FNYEAQ. CDR3 sequence (DNA): TGTGCCAGCAGCTCGTACAGGGCCCCCGAGCAGTACTTC. It translates to CASSSYRAPEQYF.

This clonotype was seen just once. The chain employs TRBV9 and TRBJ2-1; D is perhaps TRBD2 (6 bases). Trimming removed 3 bases from V and 0 bases from J, with 13 bases in between. The CDR3 has 16 residues. The germline CDR1 and CDR2 sequences are SGDLS and YYNGEE. CDR3 sequence reads: CASSDYSGVSYNEQFF. DNA of the CDR3: TGTGCCAGCAGCGATTATAGCGGAGTCTCCTACAATGAGCAGTTCTTC.

This clonotype was counted only a few times. The chain combines TRBV2 with TRBJ2-7, with 10 nucleotides matching TRBD2. Germline V gene lookup returns CDR1 SNHLY and CDR2 FYNNEI. This CDR3 has 13 residues. J gave up 6 bases and V 5 bases, and 4 bases lay outside the gene matches. The CDR3 DNA reads as TGTGCCAGCAGTCCATGGACTAGCGGCGAGCAGTACTTC. It specifies CASSPWTSGEQYF.

This clonotype appeared many times. The chain combines TRBV7-9 with TRBJ1-1, with D hard to call. Germline V gene data show CDR1 as SEHNR and CDR2 as FQNEAQ (reference sequence). This CDR3 spans 14 amino acids. The V end lost 1 base, the J end lost 0 bases, and 6 bases lay between the germline ends. CDR3 in amino acids: CASSLDSMNTEAFF. CDR3 DNA sequence: TGTGCCAGCAGCTTAGATTCGATGAACACTGAAGCTTTCTTT.

This clonotype appeared a few times. The chain couples TRBV19 to TRBJ1-1; D not certain. This CDR3 is 13 amino acids long. Trimming cost V 7 bases and J 0 bases, with 9 bases left between them. Germline V gene data show CDR1 as LNHDA and CDR2 as SQIVND (reference sequence). Here the CDR3 reads CASTNSMNTEAFF. The CDR3 DNA reads TGTGCCAGTACTAACAGCATGAACACTGAAGCTTTCTTT.

V gene TRBV6-1 combines with J gene TRBJ2-3; no clear D. The CDR3 consists of 16 residues. Germline CDR1 is MNHNS and CDR2 is SASEGT. V was shortened by 2 bases and J by 0 bases, with 12 bases between the two germline ends. CDR3 sequence reads: CASSEQVTSSTDTQYF. Here the CDR3 DNA reads TGTGCCAGCAGTGAACAGGTCACCTCTAGCACAGATACGCAGTATTTT.

The chain carries TRBV12-3 or TRBV12-4 and TRBJ2-1; D is unclear. This CDR3 region has 11 residues. Trimming cost V 7 bases and J 10 bases, with 11 bases left between them. The CDR3 region has the DNA TGTGCCAGCACCCTACTTGGGGAGCAGTTCTTC. The encoded protein is CASTLLGEQFF.

The sample holds many counts of this clonotype. V usage is TRBV7-2 and J usage is TRBJ2-1; unclear D gene. Germline V CDR1 and CDR2: SGHTA, FQGNSA. The CDR3 is 12 amino acids. V gave up 5 bases and J gave up 7 bases, with 9 bases separating them. The CDR3 loop reads CASSRTLNEQFF. The CDR3 DNA reads as TGTGCCAGCAGCAGGACCCTTAATGAGCAGTTCTTC.

This clonotype showed up just a few times. This rearrangement joins TRBV7-7 to TRBJ2-5, with 7 bases matching TRBD2. From germline, CDR1 is SSHAT and CDR2 FNYEAQ (reference sequence). The CDR3 totals 13 residues. V trimming: 5 bases; J trimming: 4 bases; junction bases outside the gene matches: 4. The CDR3 DNA reads as TGTGCCAGCAGCCGACTAGCCTCAGAGACCCAGTACTTC. It yields the protein CASSRLASETQYF.

The chain carries TRBV4-2 and TRBJ2-2; D uncertain. The CDR3 loop spans 15 amino acids. V dropped 0 bases and J dropped 5 bases, with 10 bases sitting between them. Germline loops: CDR1 LGHNA, CDR2 YNFKEQ. CDR3 residues: CASSQDSPGTGELFF. The CDR3 DNA follows: TGTGCCAGCAGCCAAGACTCCCCCGGGACCGGGGAGCTGTTTTTT.

The chain has TRBV20-1 and TRBJ2-3; 12 bases agree with TRBD2. The CDR3 consists of 15 residues. V was clipped by 5 bases and J by 3 bases; unmatched bases: 6. Germline CDR1 and CDR2: DFQATT and SNEGSKA (reference sequence). The CDR3 here is CSALTSGRGTDTQYF. CDR3 bases: TGCAGTGCTTTGACTAGCGGGAGAGGTACAGATACGCAGTATTTT.

This clonotype has a count of ten or more. V usage is TRBV7-2 and J usage is TRBJ2-5; 11 bases are shared with TRBD2. CDR1 is SGHTA, CDR2 FQGNSA, per germline. V lost 1 base to trimming and J lost 5 bases; unmatched junction nucleotides: 9. The CDR3 is 17 amino acids. The CDR3 spells CASSLVASGGRVETQYF. As DNA, the CDR3 is TGTGCCAGCAGCTTAGTGGCTAGCGGGGGGCGTGTGGAGACCCAGTACTTC.

This clonotype was seen more than once but under ten times. CDR3 in amino acids: CASGGTSYEQYF. DNA of the CDR3: TGTGCCAGCGGAGGGACTTCCTACGAGCAGTACTTC. The chain couples TRBV6-1 to TRBJ2-7; a possible D gene is TRBD2 (6 bases). Germline values: CDR1 MNHNS, CDR2 SASEGT. V was clipped by 8 bases and J by 1 base, with 9 bases between them. The CDR3 extends over 12 amino acids.

This clonotype was recorded many times. An end of the junction differs from the germline gene, which may be a read error. This chain connects TRBV11-2 to TRBJ2-7; tentative D call: TRBD2 (6 bases). CDR1 SGHAT and CDR2 FQNNGV come from the germline V gene. CDR3 length: 14 residues. In DNA, the CDR3 is TGTGCCAGCAGCACCGTCCGGGACTCCAACGAGCAGTACTTC. It specifies CASSTVRDSNEQYF. The full variable domain, completed using reference TRBV11-2 and TRBJ2-7, is EAGVAQSPRYKIIEKRQSVAFWCNPISGHATLYWYQQILGQGPKLLIQFQNNGVVDDSQLPKDRFSAERLKGVDSTLKIQPAKLEDSAVYLCASSTVRDSNEQYFGPGTRLTVT.

This clonotype was seen only a few times. The chain is built from TRBV19 and TRBJ2-7, with 7 positions matching TRBD2. The germline V gene has CDR1 LNHDA and CDR2 SQIVND (reference sequence). The length of the CDR3 is 11 residues. Unmatched junction bases numbered 1, after V lost 6 bases and J lost 5 bases. The CDR3 bases are TGTGCCAGTAGGCGGGGGAACGAGCAGTACTTC. Translating gives CASRRGNEQYF. The whole variable domain, filled in from reference TRBV19 and TRBJ2-7, reads DGGITQSPKYLFRKEGQNVTLSCEQNLNHDAMYWYRQDPGQGLRLIYYSQIVNDFQKGDIAEGYSVSREKKESFPLTVTSAQKNPTAFYLCASRRGNEQYFGPGTRLTVT.

In this sample, this clonotype turned up a few times. This rearrangement joins TRBV7-2 to TRBJ1-5; D not certain. The CDR3 loop spans 14 amino acids. Between the trimmed V and J ends, which lost 4 bases and 6 bases, there was a span of 13 bases. Germline lookup yields CDR1 SGHTA and CDR2 FQGNSA. The CDR3 region has the DNA TGTGCCAGCAGCTCCTGGGCCGGAGGTCAGCCCCAGCATTTT. Its translation is CASSSWAGGQPQHF.

This clonotype has at least ten counts. V usage is TRBV19 and J usage is TRBJ2-3, with D perhaps assigned TRBD1 or TRBD2 (5 bases each). With 3 bases removed from V and 12 bases from J, the gap between germline ends came to 16 bases. This CDR3 spans 13 amino acids. Germline assignment: CDR1 LNHDA and CDR2 SQIVND (reference sequence). CDR3 in DNA: TGTGCCAGTAGTATGTTTTCTCGGGACCGCCAGTATTTT. Translation gives CASSMFSRDRQYF.

This clonotype came up once. V usage is TRBV27 and J usage is TRBJ1-6; no clear D. V lost 5 bases, J lost 0 bases, and 11 bases lay in between. The length of the CDR3 is 16 residues. The germline gives CDR1 MNHEY, CDR2 SMNVEV (reference sequence). In nucleotides, the CDR3 is TGTGCCAGCAGTCCGCGACCGTACTCCTATAATTCACCCCTCCACTTT. This encodes CASSPRPYSYNSPLHF.

The chain links TRBV12-3 or TRBV12-4 to TRBJ2-3; 8 nucleotides match TRBD2. V shed 5 bases and J 6 bases; nucleotides not matched to a gene: 7. The CDR3 extends over 14 amino acids. CDR3 region: CASSGGGSVDTQYF. The CDR3 DNA reads TGTGCCAGCAGTGGCGGGGGGTCGGTTGATACGCAGTATTTT.

In its sample, this clonotype was seen many times. The chain recombines TRBV7-2 with TRBJ1-2; no reliable D call. The germline V gene encodes CDR1 SGHTA and CDR2 FQGNSA. The CDR3 runs to 13 residues. V dropped 2 bases and J dropped 2 bases, with 6 bases sitting between them. As DNA, the CDR3 is TGTGCCAGCAGCTTAACGTACAACTATGGCTACACCTTC. Protein product: CASSLTYNYGYTF.

DNA of the CDR3: TGTGCCAGCAGTGTGGAGGGGGCCTGGAGAAACACCATATATTTT. Amino acids: CASSVEGAWRNTIYF. The chain carries TRBV2 and TRBJ1-3; 7 bases align to TRBD1. Germline V gene sequence: CDR1 SNHLY, CDR2 FYNNEI. Losses at the gene ends were 4 bases for V and 5 bases for J; bases not matched to a gene: 8. This CDR3 is built from 15 residues.

The chain has TRBV7-9 and TRBJ2-7; 9 bases map to TRBD2. Germline-derived CDR1 and CDR2 are SEHNR and FQNEAQ (reference sequence). Unmatched junction bases numbered 8, after V lost 1 base and J lost 1 base. CDR3 length equals 17 residues. The CDR3 DNA follows: TGTGCCAGCAGCTTAGAGACTAGCGGTGGAAGGTCCTACGAGCAGTACTTC. This sequence encodes CASSLETSGGRSYEQYF.

This clonotype appeared a few times. The V gene is TRBV19, the J gene TRBJ1-1; D unclear. V was pared by 5 bases and J by 2 bases, with 12 bases between. The CDR3 contains 14 residues. Germline lookup yields CDR1 LNHDA and CDR2 SQIVND (reference sequence). The CDR3 sequence: CASSRGLFNTEAFF. CDR3 DNA: TGTGCCAGTAGTCGCGGGCTGTTTAACACTGAAGCTTTCTTT.

This chain uses TRBV7-9 with TRBJ1-1; D is undetermined. The length of the CDR3 is 12 residues. The germline gives CDR1 SEHNR, CDR2 FQNEAQ (reference sequence). Trimming took off 5 bases at V and 6 bases at J, with 10 bases between the two ends. DNA of the CDR3: TGTGCCAGCAGCAACGGCCCTCCTGAAGCTTTCTTT. Its protein product is CASSNGPPEAFF.

This chain connects TRBV6-2 or TRBV6-3 to TRBJ1-1, with D uncertain. The ends were cut back, 7 bases at V and 1 base at J, with 13 bases in the middle. Germline loops: CDR1 MNHEY, CDR2 SVGEGT. This CDR3 has 14 amino acids. The CDR3 loop reads CASTPYGRNTEAFF. CDR3 nucleotide sequence: TGTGCCAGCACCCCCTACGGGAGGAACACTGAAGCTTTCTTT.

V usage is TRBV7-2 and J usage is TRBJ2-2; D not resolved. Trimming left V 6 bases short and J 0 bases short, with 14 bases between. The V gene's germline CDR1 is SGHTA and CDR2 FQGNSA. The CDR3 loop spans 16 amino acids. The DNA for the CDR3 is TGTGCCAGCAGTCGCGATCGGTATTCGAACACCGGGGAGCTGTTTTTT. Its translation is CASSRDRYSNTGELFF.

This clonotype was detected only once. The gene calls are TRBV20-1 and TRBJ1-1, with D possibly matching TRBD1 (5 bases). Germline V gene lookup returns CDR1 DFQATT and CDR2 SNEGSKA (reference sequence). The CDR3 length is 14 residues. V lost 0 bases, J lost 1 base, and 9 bases lay in between. CDR3 sequence reads: CSARDRQWNTEAFF. As DNA, the CDR3 is TGCAGTGCTAGAGATCGACAGTGGAACACTGAAGCTTTCTTT.